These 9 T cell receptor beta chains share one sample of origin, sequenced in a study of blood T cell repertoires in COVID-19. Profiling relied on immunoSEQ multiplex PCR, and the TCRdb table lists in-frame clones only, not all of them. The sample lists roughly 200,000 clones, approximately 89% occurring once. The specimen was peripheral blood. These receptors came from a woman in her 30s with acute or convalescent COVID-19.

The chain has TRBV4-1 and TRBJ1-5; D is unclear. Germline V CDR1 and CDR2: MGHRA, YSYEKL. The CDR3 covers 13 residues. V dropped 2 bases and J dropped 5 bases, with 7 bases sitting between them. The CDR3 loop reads CASSQWRDQPQHF. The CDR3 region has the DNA TGCGCCAGCAGCCAATGGAGGGATCAGCCCCAGCATTTT.

CDR3 coding DNA: TGTGCCAGCAGCTTGAACCGGGGATTCACGGAAGAGACCCAGTACTTC. Translated: CASSLNRGFTEETQYF. The V gene is TRBV7-8, the J gene TRBJ2-5, with D perhaps TRBD2 (5 bases). Germline lookup yields CDR1 SGHVS and CDR2 FQNEAQ. The CDR3 runs 16 residues. The V and J ends lost 3 bases and 3 bases respectively, with 17 bases between them.

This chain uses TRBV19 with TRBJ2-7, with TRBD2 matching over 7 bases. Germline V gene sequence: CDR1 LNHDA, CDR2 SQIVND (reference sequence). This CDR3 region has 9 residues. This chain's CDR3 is CARQQGEGV. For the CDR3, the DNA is TGTGCCCGACAACAAGGGGAGGGCGTC.

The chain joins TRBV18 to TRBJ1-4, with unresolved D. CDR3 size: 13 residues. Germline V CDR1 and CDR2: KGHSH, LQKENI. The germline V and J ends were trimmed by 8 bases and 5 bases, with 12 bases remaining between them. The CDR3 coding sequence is TGTGCCAGCGTACACGGGGAGAATGAAAAACTGTTTTTT. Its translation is CASVHGENEKLFF.

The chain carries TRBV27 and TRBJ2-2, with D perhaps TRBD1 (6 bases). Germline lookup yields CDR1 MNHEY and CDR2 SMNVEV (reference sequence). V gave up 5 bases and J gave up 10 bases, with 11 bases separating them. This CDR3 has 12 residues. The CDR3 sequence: CASSPNREELFF. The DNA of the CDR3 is TGTGCCAGCAGTCCAAACAGGGAGGAGCTGTTTTTT.

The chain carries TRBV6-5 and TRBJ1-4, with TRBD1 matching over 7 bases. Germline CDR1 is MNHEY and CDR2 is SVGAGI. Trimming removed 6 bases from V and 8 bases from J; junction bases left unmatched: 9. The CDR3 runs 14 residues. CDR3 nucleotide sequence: TGTGCCAGCAGACGACAGGGTGTCGGGGAAAAACTGTTTTTT. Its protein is CASRRQGVGEKLFF.

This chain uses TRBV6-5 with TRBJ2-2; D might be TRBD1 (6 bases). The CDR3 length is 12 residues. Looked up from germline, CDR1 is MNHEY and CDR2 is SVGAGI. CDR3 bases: TGTGTATCGAGGGGGATAGCCGGGGAGCTGTTTTTT. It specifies CVSRGIAGELFF.

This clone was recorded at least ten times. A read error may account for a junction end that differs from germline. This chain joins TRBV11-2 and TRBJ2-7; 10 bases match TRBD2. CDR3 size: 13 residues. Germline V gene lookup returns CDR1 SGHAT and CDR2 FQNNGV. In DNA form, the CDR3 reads TGTGCCAGCAGCCCCGACCCTAGCGGGAGCCCAAGCTTC. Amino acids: CASSPDPSGSPSF.

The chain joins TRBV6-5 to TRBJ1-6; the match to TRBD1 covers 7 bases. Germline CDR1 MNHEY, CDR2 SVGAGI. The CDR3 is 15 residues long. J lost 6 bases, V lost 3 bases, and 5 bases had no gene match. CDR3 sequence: CASSYWGQSNSPLHF. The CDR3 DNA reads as TGTGCCAGCAGTTATTGGGGACAGTCTAATTCACCCCTCCACTTT.